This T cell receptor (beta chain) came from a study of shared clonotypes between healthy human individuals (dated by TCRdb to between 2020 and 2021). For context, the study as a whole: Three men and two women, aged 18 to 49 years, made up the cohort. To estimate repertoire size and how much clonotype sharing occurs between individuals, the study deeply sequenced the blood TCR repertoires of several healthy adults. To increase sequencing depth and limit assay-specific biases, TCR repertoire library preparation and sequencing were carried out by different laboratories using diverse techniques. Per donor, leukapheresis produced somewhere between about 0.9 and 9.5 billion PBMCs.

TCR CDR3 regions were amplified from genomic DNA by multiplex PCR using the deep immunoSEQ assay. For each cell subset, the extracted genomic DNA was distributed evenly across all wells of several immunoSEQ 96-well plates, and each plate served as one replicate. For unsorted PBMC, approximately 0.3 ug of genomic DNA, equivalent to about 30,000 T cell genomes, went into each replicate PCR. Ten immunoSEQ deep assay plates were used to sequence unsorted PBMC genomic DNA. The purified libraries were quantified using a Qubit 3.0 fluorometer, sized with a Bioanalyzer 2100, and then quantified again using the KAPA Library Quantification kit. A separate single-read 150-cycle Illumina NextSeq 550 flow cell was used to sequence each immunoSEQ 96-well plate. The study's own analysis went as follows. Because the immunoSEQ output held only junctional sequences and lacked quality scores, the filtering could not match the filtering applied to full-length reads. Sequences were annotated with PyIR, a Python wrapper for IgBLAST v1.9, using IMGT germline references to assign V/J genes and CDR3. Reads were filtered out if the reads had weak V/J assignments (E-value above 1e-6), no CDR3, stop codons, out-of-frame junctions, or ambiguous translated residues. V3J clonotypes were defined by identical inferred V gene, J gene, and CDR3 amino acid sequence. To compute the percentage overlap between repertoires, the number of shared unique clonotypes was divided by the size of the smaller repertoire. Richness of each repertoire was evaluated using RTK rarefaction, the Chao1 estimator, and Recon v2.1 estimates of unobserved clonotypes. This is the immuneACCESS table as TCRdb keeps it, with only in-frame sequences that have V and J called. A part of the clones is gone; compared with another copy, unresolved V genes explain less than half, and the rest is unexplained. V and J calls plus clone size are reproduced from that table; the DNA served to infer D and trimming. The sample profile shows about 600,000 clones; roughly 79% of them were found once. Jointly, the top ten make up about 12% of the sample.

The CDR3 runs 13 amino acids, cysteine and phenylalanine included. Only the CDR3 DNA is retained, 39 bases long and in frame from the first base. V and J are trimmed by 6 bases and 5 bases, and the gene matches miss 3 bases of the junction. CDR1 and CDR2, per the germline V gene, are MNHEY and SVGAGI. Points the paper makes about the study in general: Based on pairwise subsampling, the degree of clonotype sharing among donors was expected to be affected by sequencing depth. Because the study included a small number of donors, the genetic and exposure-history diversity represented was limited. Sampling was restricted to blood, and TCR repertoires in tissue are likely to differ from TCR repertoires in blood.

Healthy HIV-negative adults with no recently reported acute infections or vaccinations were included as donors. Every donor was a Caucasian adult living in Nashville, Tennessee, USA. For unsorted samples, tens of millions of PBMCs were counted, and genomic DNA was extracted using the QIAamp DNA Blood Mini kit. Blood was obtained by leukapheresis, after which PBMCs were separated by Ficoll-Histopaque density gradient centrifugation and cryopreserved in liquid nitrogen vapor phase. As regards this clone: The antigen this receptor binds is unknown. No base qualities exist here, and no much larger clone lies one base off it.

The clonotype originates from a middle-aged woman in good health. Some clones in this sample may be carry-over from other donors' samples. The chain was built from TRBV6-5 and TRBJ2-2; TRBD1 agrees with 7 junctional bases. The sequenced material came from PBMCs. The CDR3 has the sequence CASRLQGTGELFF. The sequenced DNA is TGTGCCAGCAGATTACAGGGGACCGGGGAGCTGTTTTTT.